Each of the 2 T cell receptor beta chains below was sequenced from the same sample in a study of long-term antiretroviral therapy in people with HIV. With survey level as its setting, the immunoSEQ assay was v3.0. Profiling relied on immunoSEQ multiplex PCR, and the TCRdb table lists in-frame clones only, not all of them. Of over 25,000 clones listed, 95% to 98% are singletons. Sequences were derived from unsorted PBMCs, sampled 7.6 years after starting antiretroviral therapy. These receptors originate from a man aged 30 to 39 with HIV.

V is TRBV4-1 and J is TRBJ1-2; D perhaps matches TRBD1 (6 bases). Germline V gene data show CDR1 as MGHRA and CDR2 as YSYEKL. V lost 3 bases and J lost 4, with 12 bases in between. This CDR3 spans 14 amino acids. The DNA of the CDR3 is TGCGCCAGCAGCCAGTCGACAGGCTCCTATGGCTACACCTTC. Amino acid sequence: CASSQSTGSYGYTF.

The CDR3 DNA reads as TGTGCCAGCAGTATAGGGCAAAACACTGAAGCTTTCTTT. Encoded protein: CASSIGQNTEAFF. The J gene is TRBJ1-1, the V gene TRBV25-1; D unclear. The germline gives CDR1 MGHDK, CDR2 SYGVNS. CDR3 length: 13 amino acids. V gave up 5 bases and J gave up 2 bases, with 9 bases separating them. The full variable domain, with the rest looked up from reference TRBV25-1 and TRBJ1-1, is EADIYQTPRYLVIGTGKKITLECSQTMGHDKMYWYQQDPGMELHLIHYSYGVNSTEKGDLSSESTVSRIRTEHFPLTLESARPSHTSQYLCASSIGQNTEAFFGQGTRLTVV.